Listed below are T cell receptor beta chains from one sample, sequenced in a study of CD8+ T cells in alopecia areata. Libraries were prepared by immunoSEQ multiplex PCR; TCRdb keeps only in-frame clonotypes and omits some of them. The table has hundreds of thousands of clones, 57% seen once; the top ten hold 0.45%. Material: CD4+ T cells sorted from blood, obtained at week 0. The origin of the receptors is a human donor with alopecia areata. CDR3s include the opening cysteine and the closing phenylalanine or tryptophan. D genes are given only for firm matches. The listing skips clone size in some rows; elsewhere it reads once, few, many or a size class.

D gene	J gene	clone size	V gene	CDR3 DNA	CDR3 protein
-	TRBJ1-6	few	TRBV27	TGTGCCAGCAGTTTTAAGAATTCACCCCTCCACTTT	CASSFKNSPLHF
-	TRBJ2-7	-	TRBV20-1	TGCAGTGCCCGAGCGCAATACGAGCAGTACTTC	CSARAQYEQYF
-	TRBJ1-1	-	TRBV18	TGTGCCAGCTCACCTCCTAGACTCCAGACACCAACGAACACTGAAGCTTTCTTT	CASSPPRLQTPTNTEAFF
-	TRBJ2-7	-	TRBV9	TGTGCCAGCAGCGTTAGGGCGAGCTCCTACGAGCAGTACTTC	CASSVRASSYEQYF
TRBD2	TRBJ2-5	-	TRBV7-9	TGTGCCAGCAGCTTAGAGGCGCTAGCGGGATATACTCAAGAGACCCAGTACTTC	CASSLEALAGYTQETQYF
TRBD1	TRBJ2-7	-	TRBV5-6	TGTGCCAGCACCCCGGGACAGGGGGCCTACGAGCAGTACTTC	CASTPGQGAYEQYF
TRBD1	TRBJ2-3	once	TRBV6-6	TGTGCCAGCAGTTCGGGACAGCTCCCAGATACGCAGTATTTT	CASSSGQLPDTQYF
TRBD1	TRBJ2-5	once	TRBV10-3	TGTGCCATCAGTCTTTCCGGGACAGGGGTGGGAGAGACCCAGTACTTC	CAISLSGTGVGETQYF
-	TRBJ2-2	-	TRBV6-5	TGTGCCAGCAGTCCCGGACTTACCACCGGGGAGCTGTTTTTT	CASSPGLTTGELFF
-	TRBJ1-5	few	TRBV30	TGTGCCTGGAGTCAGGGATATGGCAATCAGCCCCAGCATTTT	CAWSQGYGNQPQHF
-	TRBJ2-3	medium-sized	TRBV7-3	TGTGCCAGCAGCGAGGGCCACCGGGATACGCAGTATTTT	CASSEGHRDTQYF
-	TRBJ2-3	-	TRBV29-1	TGCAGCGTTGAAGGTGCGGCAGATACGCAGTATTTT	CSVEGAADTQYF
TRBD1	TRBJ2-3	-	TRBV6-5	TGTGCCAGCAATCGGGACAGGGGTACAGATACGCAGTATTTT	CASNRDRGTDTQYF
-	TRBJ2-5	-	TRBV7-9	TGTGCCAGCACCGTCAGGGAGACCCAGTACTTC	CASTVRETQYF
-	TRBJ2-7	-	TRBV6-5	TGTGCCAGCAGTTCGAAATTTGGTGGAGGCTCCTACGAGCAGTACTTC	CASSSKFGGGSYEQYF
-	TRBJ2-1	-	TRBV6-5	TGTGCCAGCAGCCTCCCCCGTTGGGGTGAGCAGTTCTTC	CASSLPRWGEQFF
-	TRBJ1-6	-	TRBV2	TGTGCCAGCAGCGCACGTGTTTTAAATTCACCCCTCCACTTT	CASSARVLNSPLHF
-	TRBJ1-5	-	TRBV18	TGTGCCAGCTCACTGGAAAGCAATCAGCCCCAGCATTTT	CASSLESNQPQHF
-	TRBJ2-3	-	TRBV30	TGTGCCTGGAGTGAAACGTGGGATACGCAGTATTTT	CAWSETWDTQYF
-	TRBJ2-7	-	TRBV29-1	TGCAGCGCTTATACGACAACCTACGAGCAGTACTTC	CSAYTTTYEQYF
-	TRBJ1-6	few	TRBV9	TGTGCCAGCAGCGTAAGACAGTCCAATTCACCCCTCCACTTT	CASSVRQSNSPLHF
-	TRBJ1-4	-	TRBV7-2	TGTGCCAGCAGCTACGACGCTGGGGATGAAAAACTGTTTTTT	CASSYDAGDEKLFF
-	TRBJ2-1	once	TRBV27	TGTGCCAGCATCTTTGTGGGAGGTTCCTACAATGAGCAGTTCTTC	CASIFVGGSYNEQFF
-	TRBJ2-1	-	TRBV20-1	TGCAGTGCTAGAGCTGAGAGCAGTAGGTTCTTC	CSARAESSRFF
TRBD1	TRBJ1-2	few	TRBV5-1	TGCGCCAGCAGCTCAGGGTTGACAGGGGGCGAAGGCTACACCTTC	CASSSGLTGGEGYTF
-	TRBJ1-1	few	TRBV29-1	TGCAGCGTTGAGGGACGGCTGAACACTGAAGCTTTCTTT	CSVEGRLNTEAFF
-	TRBJ2-3	once	TRBV30	TGTGCCTGGAGTGTACCTAAGCGTGGATCGGCGCAGTATTTT	CAWSVPKRGSAQYF
TRBD1	TRBJ1-2	-	TRBV7-2	TGTGCCAGCAGCTTACAACGGACAGGACTCGACTTC	CASSLQRTGLDF
TRBD1	TRBJ2-3	-	TRBV23-1	TGCGCCAGCACAGGACAGGGGATGAGTTGCACAGATACGCAGTATTTT	CASTGQGMSCTDTQYF
-	TRBJ2-3	few	TRBV29-1	TGCAGCGCCCAAACCACGGGCACGCAGTATTTT	CSAQTTGTQYF
TRBD1	TRBJ2-2	-	TRBV2	TGTGCCAGCAGCGAACAGGGGATGAGCGGGGAGCTGTTTTTT	CASSEQGMSGELFF
-	TRBJ1-4	-	TRBV6-5	TGTGCCAGCAGCCTCAGGGTTCGCGGTGAAAAACTGTTTTTT	CASSLRVRGEKLFF
-	TRBJ2-5	-	TRBV4-1	TGCGCCAGCAGCCAAGGGTCTAGGGGGGAGACCCAGTACTTC	CASSQGSRGETQYF
-	TRBJ2-7	once	TRBV9	TGTGCCAGCGGCCGGGACTTCTACGAGCAGTACTTC	CASGRDFYEQYF
TRBD1	TRBJ1-6	-	TRBV25-1	TGTGCCAGCAGTGCCTCCGGGACAGCAAACTCCTATAATTCACCCCTCCACTTT	CASSASGTANSYNSPLHF
-	TRBJ2-1	-	TRBV30	TGTGCCTGGAGGGCCGGGGACTTCACTAAGTTCTTC	CAWRAGDFTKFF
-	TRBJ2-7	-	TRBV2	TGTGCCAGCAGACACAGGACAGCCGGGATCTACGAGCAGTACTTC	CASRHRTAGIYEQYF
-	TRBJ2-1	-	TRBV19	TGTGCCAGTAGTATTTGGAGGGATGAGCAGTTCTTC	CASSIWRDEQFF
-	TRBJ1-5	-	TRBV6-6	TGTGCCAGCAGTTACCGGGACGGATATCAGCCCCAGCATTTT	CASSYRDGYQPQHF
-	TRBJ1-6	-	TRBV30	TGTGCCTGGAGTGTATCGGGAACACCCCTCCACTTT	CAWSVSGTPLHF
-	TRBJ1-1	few	TRBV5-1	TGCGCCAGCAGACCAGGGATGGGTGAAGCTTTCTTT	CASRPGMGEAFF
-	TRBJ2-5	-	TRBV7-9	TGTGCCAGCAGCCCCACAGGGTTTGCGGGGGAAGAGACCCAGTACTTC	CASSPTGFAGEETQYF
-	TRBJ1-1	-	TRBV25-1	TGTGCCAGCAGGCCCGGACTGAACACTGAAGCTTTCTTT	CASRPGLNTEAFF
-	TRBJ2-7	few	TRBV29-1	TGCAGCGTTGGAGCCTACGAGCAGTACTTC	CSVGAYEQYF
-	TRBJ2-2	-	TRBV7-2	TGTGCCAGCAGCTTAGTAGCATCCGGGGAGCTGTTTTTT	CASSLVASGELFF
-	TRBJ2-1	many	TRBV29-1	TGCAGCGTTGTCTATGCTCACAATGAGCAGTTCTTC	CSVVYAHNEQFF
TRBD1	TRBJ2-7	few	TRBV29-1	TGCAGCGTTGCCCGACCGACACAGGGGGCGACAACCTACGAGCAGTACTTC	CSVARPTQGATTYEQYF
-	TRBJ2-3	few	TRBV30	TGTGCCTGGAAAGTGGGACAAAACACAGATACGCAGTATTTT	CAWKVGQNTDTQYF
TRBD1	TRBJ1-1	-	TRBV5-1	TGCGCCAGCAGCTTGGGACAGGGTTGGACTGAAGCTTTCTTT	CASSLGQGWTEAFF
-	TRBJ1-1	-	TRBV15	TGTGCCACCAGCAGAGATATGGCAGCTGAAGCTTTCTTT	CATSRDMAAEAFF
TRBD2	TRBJ2-1	few	TRBV5-5	TGTGCCAGCATCCCCCCCGGGCTAGCGGGTTACAATGAGCAGTTCTTC	CASIPPGLAGYNEQFF
-	TRBJ2-7	-	TRBV5-1	TGCGCCAGCAGCCACGGGGACTCCTACGAGCAGTACTTC	CASSHGDSYEQYF
-	TRBJ2-3	-	TRBV7-9	TGTGCCAGCAGCTTAGCAGGCAGTCGTACAGATACGCAGTATTTT	CASSLAGSRTDTQYF
-	TRBJ2-1	-	TRBV14	TGTGCCAGCAGCCAATCGAGACATGAGCAGTTCTTC	CASSQSRHEQFF